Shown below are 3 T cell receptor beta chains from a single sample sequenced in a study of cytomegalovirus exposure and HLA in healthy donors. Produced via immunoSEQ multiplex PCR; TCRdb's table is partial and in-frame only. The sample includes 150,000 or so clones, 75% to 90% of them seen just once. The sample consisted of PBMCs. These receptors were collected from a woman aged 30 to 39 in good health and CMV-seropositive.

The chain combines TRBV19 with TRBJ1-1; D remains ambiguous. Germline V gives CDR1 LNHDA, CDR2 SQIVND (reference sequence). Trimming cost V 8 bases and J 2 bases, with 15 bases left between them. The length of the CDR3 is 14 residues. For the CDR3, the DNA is TGTGCCAGTTCGATCTGGGCAGCAAACACTGAAGCTTTCTTT. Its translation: CASSIWAANTEAFF. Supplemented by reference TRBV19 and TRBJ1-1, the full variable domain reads DGGITQSPKYLFRKEGQNVTLSCEQNLNHDAMYWYRQDPGQGLRLIYYSQIVNDFQKGDIAEGYSVSREKKESFPLTVTSAQKNPTAFYLCASSIWAANTEAFFGQGTRLTVV.

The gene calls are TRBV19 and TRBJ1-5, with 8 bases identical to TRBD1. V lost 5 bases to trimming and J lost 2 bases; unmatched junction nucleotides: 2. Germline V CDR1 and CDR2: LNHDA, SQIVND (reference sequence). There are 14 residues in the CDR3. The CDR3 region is CASSPQGGNQPQHF. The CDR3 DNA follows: TGTGCCAGTAGTCCACAGGGGGGCAATCAGCCCCAGCATTTT.

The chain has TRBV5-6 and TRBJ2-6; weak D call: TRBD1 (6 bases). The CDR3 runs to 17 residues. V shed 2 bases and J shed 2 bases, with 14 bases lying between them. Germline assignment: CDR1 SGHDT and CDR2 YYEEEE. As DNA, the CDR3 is TGTGCCAGCAGCTTACAACAGGGTCGGACTGGGGCCAACGTCCTGACTTTC. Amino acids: CASSLQQGRTGANVLTF.